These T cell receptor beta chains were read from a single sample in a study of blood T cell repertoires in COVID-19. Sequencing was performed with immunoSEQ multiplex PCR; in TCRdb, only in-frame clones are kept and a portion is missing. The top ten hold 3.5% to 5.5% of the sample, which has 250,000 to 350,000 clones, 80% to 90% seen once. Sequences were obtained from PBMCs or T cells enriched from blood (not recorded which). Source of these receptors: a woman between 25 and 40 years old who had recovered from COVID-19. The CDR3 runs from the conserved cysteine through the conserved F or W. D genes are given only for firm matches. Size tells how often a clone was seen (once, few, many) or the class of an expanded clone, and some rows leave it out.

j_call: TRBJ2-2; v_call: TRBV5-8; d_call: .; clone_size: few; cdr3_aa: CASRFRGRSTGELFF; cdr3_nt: TGTGCCAGCAGATTCAGGGGTCGGAGCACCGGGGAGCTGTTTTTT
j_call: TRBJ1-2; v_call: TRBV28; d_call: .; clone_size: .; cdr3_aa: CASSLQAPSGYTF; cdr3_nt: TGTGCCAGCAGTTTACAGGCCCCCTCTGGCTACACCTTC
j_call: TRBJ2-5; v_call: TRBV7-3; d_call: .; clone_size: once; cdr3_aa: CASSSQSGLGETQYF; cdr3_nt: TGTGCCAGCAGCTCCCAATCGGGACTGGGGGAGACCCAGTACTTC
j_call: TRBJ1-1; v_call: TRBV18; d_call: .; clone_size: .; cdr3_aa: CASSPTQKGVPEAFF; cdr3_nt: TGTGCCAGCTCACCGACACAGAAGGGAGTACCTGAAGCTTTCTTT
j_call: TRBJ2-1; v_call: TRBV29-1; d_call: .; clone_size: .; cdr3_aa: CSVGGDSSYNEQFF; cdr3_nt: TGCAGCGTTGGGGGGGACAGTTCGTACAATGAGCAGTTCTTC
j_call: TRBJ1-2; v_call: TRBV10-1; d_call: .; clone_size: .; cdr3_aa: CASSVHPDGGGGTNYGYTF; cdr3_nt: TGCGCCAGCAGCGTGCACCCAGACGGGGGAGGGGGAACTAACTATGGCTACACCTTC
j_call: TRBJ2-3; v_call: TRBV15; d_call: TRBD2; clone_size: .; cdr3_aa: CATSRDSGRGYTDTQYF; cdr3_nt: TGTGCCACCAGCAGAGATTCGGGGCGGGGGTACACAGATACGCAGTATTTT
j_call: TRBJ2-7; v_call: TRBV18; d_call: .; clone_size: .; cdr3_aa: CASSGFGGQQYF; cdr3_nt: TGTGCCAGCTCCGGGTTCGGCGGGCAGCAGTACTTC
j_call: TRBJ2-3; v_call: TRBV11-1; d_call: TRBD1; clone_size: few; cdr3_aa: CASRGTGTTTDTQYF; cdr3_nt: TGTGCCAGCAGGGGGACAGGGACAACAACAGATACGCAGTATTTT
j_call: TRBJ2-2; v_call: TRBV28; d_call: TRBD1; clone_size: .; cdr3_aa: CASSPFDRANTGELFF; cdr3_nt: TGTGCCAGCAGTCCTTTCGACAGGGCGAACACCGGGGAGCTGTTTTTT
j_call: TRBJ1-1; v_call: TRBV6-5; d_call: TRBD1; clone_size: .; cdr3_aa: CASRTGGSGNTEAFF; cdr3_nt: TGTGCCAGCCGGACAGGGGGATCGGGGAACACTGAAGCTTTCTTT